These 18 T cell receptor beta chains came from one sample sequenced in a study of cytomegalovirus exposure and HLA in healthy donors. PCR was performed using 60 Vbeta and 13 Jbeta primers. The data were produced by immunoSEQ multiplex PCR, yet TCRdb's version contains in-frame clones alone and is incomplete. This repertoire comprises 45,000 to 70,000 clones; its ten largest clones make up 11%. Sample: PBMCs. These receptors all come from a woman in her forties or fifties in good health and CMV-seropositive.

V usage is TRBV19 and J usage is TRBJ1-5; D remains unclear. This CDR3 is built from 13 residues. Trimming took 6 bases from V and 0 from J, leaving 6 bases between them. Germline V gene lookup returns CDR1 LNHDA and CDR2 SQIVND (reference sequence). The CDR3 sequence is CASRQYSNQPQHF. CDR3 in DNA: TGTGCCAGTAGACAGTATAGCAATCAGCCCCAGCATTTT. The whole variable domain, remainder taken from reference TRBV19 and TRBJ1-5, is DGGITQSPKYLFRKEGQNVTLSCEQNLNHDAMYWYRQDPGQGLRLIYYSQIVNDFQKGDIAEGYSVSREKKESFPLTVTSAQKNPTAFYLCASRQYSNQPQHFGDGTRLSIL.

The chain links TRBV10-3 to TRBJ1-1, with unresolved D. The V end lost 8 bases, the J end lost 1 base, and 8 bases lay between the germline ends. CDR3 length equals 12 residues. Germline CDR1 and CDR2: ENHRY and SYGVKD. CDR3 bases: TGTGCCATCGGCGGTCCGAACACTGAAGCTTTCTTT. Amino acid sequence: CAIGGPNTEAFF.

The chain joins TRBV2 to TRBJ1-1; TRBD1 agrees at 7 bases. Germline V gives CDR1 SNHLY, CDR2 FYNNEI. The ends lost 8 bases at V and 2 bases at J; junction bases unmatched: 14. This CDR3 is 16 amino acids long. CDR3 sequence (DNA): TGTGCCAGCTTGAGGGATCCACAGGGGCTAAACACTGAAGCTTTCTTT. It specifies CASLRDPQGLNTEAFF.

This chain connects TRBV6-5 to TRBJ1-5; D ambiguous. The CDR3 is 13 residues long. Germline assignment: CDR1 MNHEY and CDR2 SVGAGI. Trimming removed 6 bases from V and 0 bases from J, with 6 bases in between. CDR3 region: CASSSDSNQPQHF. The CDR3 DNA sequence: TGTGCCAGCAGCTCAGATAGCAATCAGCCCCAGCATTTT.

The CDR3 DNA sequence: TGTGCCATCAGTGAGTCCCCTACCCGGAGTCGGTACGAGCAGTACTTC. As protein: CAISESPTRSRYEQYF. This chain joins TRBV10-3 and TRBJ2-7; D remains ambiguous. The V gene lost 0 bases and the J gene lost 4 bases, with 16 bases spanning the gap. The germline V gene has CDR1 ENHRY and CDR2 SYGVKD. The CDR3 sequence is 16 residues long.

The rearrangement uses TRBV28 and TRBJ2-7; 9 nucleotides match TRBD2. The CDR3 is made up of 14 amino acids. V lost 3 bases to trimming and J lost 3 bases; unmatched junction nucleotides: 3. Per germline, CDR1 MDHEN and CDR2 SYDVKM. The CDR3 DNA reads TGTGCCAGCAGTTTTAGCGGGGGCAGCTACGAGCAGTACTTC. Protein product: CASSFSGGSYEQYF.

As regards this clone: Relative to the germline gene, one junction end is altered; a read error may explain this. The chain joins TRBV28 to TRBJ1-1; 7 bases are a match to TRBD1. Germline V gives CDR1 MDHEN, CDR2 SYDVKM. This CDR3 has 15 residues. The DNA of the CDR3 is TGTGCCAGCAGGTTAAAAGGGGGCTTGAAAACTGAAGCTTTCTTT. Protein product: CASRLKGGLKTEAFF.

The CDR3 DNA follows: TGTGCCAGCAGCCCTCGCTCCTATAATTCACCCCTCCACTTT. It codes for CASSPRSYNSPLHF. V gene TRBV5-6 combines with J gene TRBJ1-6; D is unclear. With 4 bases removed from V and 0 bases from J, the gap between germline ends came to 5 bases. The CDR3 covers 14 residues. Germline CDR1 is SGHDT and CDR2 is YYEEEE.

CDR3 amino acids: CASSIGLDYTGELFF. In DNA, the CDR3 is TGTGCCAGTAGTATAGGGCTCGATTACACCGGGGAGCTGTTTTTT. The chain carries TRBV19 and TRBJ2-2; no clear D gene. The germline gives CDR1 LNHDA, CDR2 SQIVND (reference sequence). Between the trimmed V and J ends, which lost 1 base and 3 bases, there was a span of 9 bases. The CDR3 runs 15 residues.

This chain joins TRBV5-5 and TRBJ1-3; 10 bases agree with TRBD1. The CDR3 has 19 residues. Germline lookup yields CDR1 SGHKS and CDR2 YYEKEE (reference sequence). The J segment lost 4 bases and the V segment lost 4 bases, leaving 17 bases of the junction unmatched. The CDR3 bases are TGTGCCAGCAGCCGCCGGGACAGGGGACCCCCCTGGTCGGGAAACACCATATATTTT. Protein sequence: CASSRRDRGPPWSGNTIYF.

This chain links TRBV5-1 with TRBJ2-5; 12 positions match TRBD2. Germline V gene lookup returns CDR1 SGHRS and CDR2 YFSETQ. J lost 5 bases, V lost 5 bases, and 10 bases had no gene match. The length of the CDR3 is 16 residues. As DNA, the CDR3 is TGCGCCAGCAGTCCCCTAGCGGGAGGGCCGACGGAGACCCAGTACTTC. It specifies CASSPLAGGPTETQYF.

V usage is TRBV19 and J usage is TRBJ1-1; D possibly corresponds to TRBD1 (6 bases). Trimming cost V 3 bases and J 0 bases, with 8 bases left between them. The CDR3 sequence is 14 residues long. In germline, CDR1 is LNHDA, CDR2 SQIVND (reference sequence). The CDR3 DNA reads TGTGCCAGTAGTATGGACAGAGTGAACACTGAAGCTTTCTTT. This translates into CASSMDRVNTEAFF.

A note on this clone: Other DNA sequences in the same sample also yield this CDR3. This chain uses TRBV6-5 with TRBJ1-2; D unresolved. This CDR3 is built from 12 residues. V was shortened by 5 bases and J by 4 bases, with 8 bases between the two germline ends. Germline-derived CDR1 and CDR2 are MNHEY and SVGAGI. CDR3 in DNA: TGTGCCAGCAGTCCCGACTCCTATGGCTACACCTTC. Translation: CASSPDSYGYTF.

The chain employs TRBV6-6 and TRBJ1-2; D unclear. V shed 6 bases and J shed 4 bases, with 15 bases lying between them. The CDR3 extends over 14 amino acids. Germline V gene sequence: CDR1 MNHNY, CDR2 SVGAGI (reference sequence). The chain's CDR3 is CASREQTVFYGYTF. DNA for the CDR3: TGTGCCAGCAGGGAGCAGACCGTGTTCTATGGCTACACCTTC.

The rearrangement joins TRBV18 to TRBJ2-5; tentatively, D is TRBD2 (5 bases). The DNA matches TRBJ2-7 better at its end, which makes the J call doubtful. The CDR3 totals 13 residues. The germline CDR1 and CDR2 sequences are KGHSH and LQKENI. The CDR3 DNA follows: TGTGCCAGCTCACCACCGGAGGCCTACGAGCAGTACTTC. Translating it yields CASSPPEAYEQYF.

The chain couples TRBV29-1 to TRBJ1-1; a possible D gene is TRBD1 (6 bases). This CDR3 contains 13 residues. Per germline, CDR1 SQVTM and CDR2 ANQGSEA. The V end was cut by 0 bases, the J end by 11 bases, with 16 bases between. Written as DNA, the CDR3 is TGCAGCGTTGAAGATTCTCGCAGGGGTCGCGCTTTCTTT. Translated: CSVEDSRRGRAFF.

The genes are TRBV7-3 and TRBJ2-1, with 8 bases fitting TRBD2. Trimming at V came to 1 base and at J to 7 bases, leaving 12 bases not matched to a gene. This CDR3 has 17 amino acids. From germline, CDR1 is SGHTA and CDR2 FQGTGA. The CDR3: CASSLIGGGLSVNEQFF. The CDR3 coding sequence is TGTGCCAGCAGCTTAATAGGCGGGGGGCTCTCAGTGAATGAGCAGTTCTTC.

The rearrangement uses TRBV10-3 and TRBJ1-5; D unclear. This CDR3 region has 18 residues. The germline V and J ends were trimmed by 2 bases and 0 bases, with 17 bases remaining between them. From germline, CDR1 is ENHRY and CDR2 SYGVKD. The chain's CDR3 is CAISEPTSRSDSNQPQHF. Here the CDR3 DNA reads TGTGCCATCAGTGAGCCGACGTCCAGGTCGGATAGCAATCAGCCCCAGCATTTT.